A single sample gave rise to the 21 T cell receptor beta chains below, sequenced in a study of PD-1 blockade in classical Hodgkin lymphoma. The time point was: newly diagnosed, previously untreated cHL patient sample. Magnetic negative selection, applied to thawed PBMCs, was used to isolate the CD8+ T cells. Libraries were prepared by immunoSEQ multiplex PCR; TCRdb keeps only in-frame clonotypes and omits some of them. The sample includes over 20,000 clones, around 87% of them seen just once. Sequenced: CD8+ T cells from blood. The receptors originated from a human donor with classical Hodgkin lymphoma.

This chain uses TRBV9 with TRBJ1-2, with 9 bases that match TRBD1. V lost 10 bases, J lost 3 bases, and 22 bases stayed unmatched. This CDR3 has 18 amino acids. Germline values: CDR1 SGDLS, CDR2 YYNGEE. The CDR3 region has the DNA TGTGCCTCCAAAGAGGACAGGGGTTTCTCTATCCCCGACTATGGCTACACCTTC. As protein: CASKEDRGFSIPDYGYTF.

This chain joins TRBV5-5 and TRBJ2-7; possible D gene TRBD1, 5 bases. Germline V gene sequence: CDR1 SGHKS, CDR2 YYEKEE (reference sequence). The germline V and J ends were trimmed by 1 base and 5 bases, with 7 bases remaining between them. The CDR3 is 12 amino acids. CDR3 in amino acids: CASSLPGNEQYF. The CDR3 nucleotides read TGTGCCAGCAGCTTGCCAGGGAACGAGCAGTACTTC. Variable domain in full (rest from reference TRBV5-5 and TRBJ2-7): DAGVTQSPTHLIKTRGQQVTLRCSPISGHKSVSWYQQVLGQGPQFIFQYYEKEERGRGNFPDRFSARQFPNYSSELNVNALLLGDSALYLCASSLPGNEQYFGPGTRLTVT.

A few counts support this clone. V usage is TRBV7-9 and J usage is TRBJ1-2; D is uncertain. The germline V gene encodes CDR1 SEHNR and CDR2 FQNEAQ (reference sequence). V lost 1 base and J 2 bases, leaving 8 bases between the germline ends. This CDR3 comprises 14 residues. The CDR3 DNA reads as TGTGCCAGCAGCTTAGATTCCTGGAACTATGGCTACACCTTC. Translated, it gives CASSLDSWNYGYTF.

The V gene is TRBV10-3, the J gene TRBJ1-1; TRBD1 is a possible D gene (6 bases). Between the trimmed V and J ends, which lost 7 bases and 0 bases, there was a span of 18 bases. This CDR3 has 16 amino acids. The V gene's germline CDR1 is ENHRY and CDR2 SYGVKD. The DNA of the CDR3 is TGTGCCATCATTCAGATGGCGGGACAAATGAACACTGAAGCTTTCTTT. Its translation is CAIIQMAGQMNTEAFF.

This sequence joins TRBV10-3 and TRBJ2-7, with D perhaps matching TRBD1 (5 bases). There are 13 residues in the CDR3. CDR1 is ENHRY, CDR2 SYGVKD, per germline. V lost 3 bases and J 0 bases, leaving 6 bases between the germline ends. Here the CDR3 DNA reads TGTGCCATCAGTGAACAGGCCTCCTACGAGCAGTACTTC. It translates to CAISEQASYEQYF.

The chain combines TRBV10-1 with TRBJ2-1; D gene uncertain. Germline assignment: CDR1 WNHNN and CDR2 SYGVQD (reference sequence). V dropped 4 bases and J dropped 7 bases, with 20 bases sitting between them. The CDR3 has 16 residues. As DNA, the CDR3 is TGCGCCAGCAGTGGTCCGAAGGGCGGTCAAAATAATGAGCAGTTCTTC. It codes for CASSGPKGGQNNEQFF.

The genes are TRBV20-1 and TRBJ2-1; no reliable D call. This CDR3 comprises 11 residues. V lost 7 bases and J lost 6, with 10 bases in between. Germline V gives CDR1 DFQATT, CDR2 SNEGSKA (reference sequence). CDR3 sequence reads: CSEGNGNEQFF. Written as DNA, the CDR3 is TGCAGTGAAGGGAATGGCAATGAGCAGTTCTTC.

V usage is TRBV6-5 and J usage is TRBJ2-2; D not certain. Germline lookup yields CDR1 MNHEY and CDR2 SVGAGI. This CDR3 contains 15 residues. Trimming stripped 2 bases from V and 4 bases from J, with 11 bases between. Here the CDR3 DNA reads TGTGCCAGCAGTTACGGCCGCTCGGGCACCGGGGAGCTGTTTTTT. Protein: CASSYGRSGTGELFF.

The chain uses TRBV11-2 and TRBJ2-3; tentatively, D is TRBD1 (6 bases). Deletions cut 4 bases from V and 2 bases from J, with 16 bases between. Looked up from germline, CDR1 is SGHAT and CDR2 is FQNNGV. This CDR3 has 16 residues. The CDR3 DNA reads TGTGCCAGCAGCTCCAAGACAGGTTGGGACACAGATACGCAGTATTTT. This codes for CASSSKTGWDTDTQYF.

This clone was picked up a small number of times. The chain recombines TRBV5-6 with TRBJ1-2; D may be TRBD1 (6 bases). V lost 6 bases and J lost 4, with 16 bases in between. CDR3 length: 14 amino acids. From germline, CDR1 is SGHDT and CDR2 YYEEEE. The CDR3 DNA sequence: TGTGCCAGCACCCCGGGGGGGGCCGCCTATGGCTACACCTTC. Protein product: CASTPGGAAYGYTF.

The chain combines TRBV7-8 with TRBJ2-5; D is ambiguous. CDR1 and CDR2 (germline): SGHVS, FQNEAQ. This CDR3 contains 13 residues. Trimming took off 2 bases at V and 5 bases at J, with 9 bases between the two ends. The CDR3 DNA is TGTGCCAGCAGCTTATCCCCCGGGGAGACCCAGTACTTC. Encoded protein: CASSLSPGETQYF.

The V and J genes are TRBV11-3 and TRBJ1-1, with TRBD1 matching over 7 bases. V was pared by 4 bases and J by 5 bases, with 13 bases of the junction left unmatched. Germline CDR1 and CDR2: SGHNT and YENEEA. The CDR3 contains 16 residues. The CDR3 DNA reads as TGTGCCAGCAGCTCCCGACAGGGACGGAAGAGGACTGAAGCTTTCTTT. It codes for CASSSRQGRKRTEAFF.

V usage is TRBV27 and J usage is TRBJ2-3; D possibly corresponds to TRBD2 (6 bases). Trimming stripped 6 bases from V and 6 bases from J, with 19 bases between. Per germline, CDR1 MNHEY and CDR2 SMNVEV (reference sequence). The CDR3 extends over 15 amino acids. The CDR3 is CASSWEGLLPDTQYF. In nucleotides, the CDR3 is TGTGCCAGCAGCTGGGAAGGACTACTCCCGGATACGCAGTATTTT.

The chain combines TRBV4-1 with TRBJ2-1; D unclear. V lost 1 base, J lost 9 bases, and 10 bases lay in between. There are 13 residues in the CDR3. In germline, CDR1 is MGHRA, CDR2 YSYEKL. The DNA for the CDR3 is TGCGCCAGCAGCCAAGGTCTGGTAGGTGAGCAGTTCTTC. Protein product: CASSQGLVGEQFF.

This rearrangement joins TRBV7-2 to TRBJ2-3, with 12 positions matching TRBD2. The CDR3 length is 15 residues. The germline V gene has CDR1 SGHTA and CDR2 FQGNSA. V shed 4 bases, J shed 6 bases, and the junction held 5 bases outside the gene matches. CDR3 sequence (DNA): TGTGCCAGCAGCTCCTCTAGCGGGAGGGCGGATACGCAGTATTTT. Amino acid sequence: CASSSSSGRADTQYF.

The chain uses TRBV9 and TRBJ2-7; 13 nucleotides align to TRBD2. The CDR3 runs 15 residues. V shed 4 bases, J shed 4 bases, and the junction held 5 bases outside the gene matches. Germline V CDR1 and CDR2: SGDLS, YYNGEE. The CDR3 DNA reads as TGTGCCAGCAGCTCTGGACTAGCGGGGGCATACGAGCAGTACTTC. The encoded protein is CASSSGLAGAYEQYF.

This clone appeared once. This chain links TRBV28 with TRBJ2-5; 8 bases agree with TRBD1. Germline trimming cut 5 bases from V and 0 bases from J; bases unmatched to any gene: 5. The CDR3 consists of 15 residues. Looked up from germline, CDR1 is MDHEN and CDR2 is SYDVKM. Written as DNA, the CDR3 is TGTGCCAGCAGTCCGGGACAGGCCGACCAAGAGACCCAGTACTTC. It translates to CASSPGQADQETQYF. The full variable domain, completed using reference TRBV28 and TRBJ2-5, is DVKVTQSSRYLVKRTGEKVFLECVQDMDHENMFWYRQDPGLGLRLIYFSYDVKMKEKGDIPEGYSVSREKKERFSLILESASTNQTSMYLCASSPGQADQETQYFGPGTRLLVL.

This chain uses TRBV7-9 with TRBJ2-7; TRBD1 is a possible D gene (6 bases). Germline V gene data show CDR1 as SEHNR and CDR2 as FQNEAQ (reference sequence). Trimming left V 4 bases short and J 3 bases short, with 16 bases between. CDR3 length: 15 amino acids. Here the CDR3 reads CASSSPPQGFYEQYF. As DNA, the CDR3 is TGTGCCAGCAGCTCCCCCCCACAGGGATTCTACGAGCAGTACTTC.

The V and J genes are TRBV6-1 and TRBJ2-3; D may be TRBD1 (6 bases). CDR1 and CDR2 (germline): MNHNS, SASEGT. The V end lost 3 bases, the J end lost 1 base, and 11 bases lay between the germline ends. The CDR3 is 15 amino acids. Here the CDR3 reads CASSDSGVGTDTQYF. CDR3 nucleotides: TGTGCCAGCAGTGATTCAGGGGTTGGCACAGATACGCAGTATTTT.

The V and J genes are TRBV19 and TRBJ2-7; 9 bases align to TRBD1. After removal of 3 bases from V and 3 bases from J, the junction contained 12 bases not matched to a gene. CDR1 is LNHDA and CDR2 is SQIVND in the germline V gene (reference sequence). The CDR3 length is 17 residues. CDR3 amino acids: CASSIKEAGQGVYEQYF. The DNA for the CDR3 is TGTGCCAGTAGTATTAAGGAAGCGGGACAGGGCGTCTACGAGCAGTACTTC.

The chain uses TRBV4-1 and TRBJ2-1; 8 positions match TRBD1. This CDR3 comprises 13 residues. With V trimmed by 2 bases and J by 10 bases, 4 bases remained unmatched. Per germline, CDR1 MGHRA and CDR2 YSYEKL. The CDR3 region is CASSQLRGLEQFF. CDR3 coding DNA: TGCGCCAGCAGCCAACTCAGGGGGCTGGAGCAGTTCTTC.